This TCR beta chain was recorded in a study of blood T cell repertoires in COVID-19. Across the whole study: COVID-19 samples collected from the United States, Italy and Spain covered acute and convalescent phases. From T cells, B-cell-depleted T cells, or PBMCs came the material, which was cDNA or gDNA.

The authors' processing: Nucleated cell counts were estimated from reference gene primer amplification. Clones were read by immunoSEQ multiplex PCR, and TCRdb kept only the in-frame ones, dropping some. That table supplies the V and J calls and clone size; D and trimming were determined from the DNA. The sample has 140,000 or so clones; around 90% are singletons. Specimen: peripheral blood. The receptor was isolated from a human donor in a cohort sampled during active COVID-19.

DNA of the CDR3: TGTGCCAGTAGTCCCCGGGGGGGGGCCGGGGAGCTGTTTTTT. Translated: CASSPRGGAGELFF. The gene calls are TRBV19 and TRBJ2-2; TRBD2 matches at 8 bases. After removal of 5 bases from V and 6 bases from J, the junction contained 5 bases not matched to a gene. Germline V gene data show CDR1 as LNHDA and CDR2 as SQIVND (reference sequence). This CDR3 comprises 14 residues.